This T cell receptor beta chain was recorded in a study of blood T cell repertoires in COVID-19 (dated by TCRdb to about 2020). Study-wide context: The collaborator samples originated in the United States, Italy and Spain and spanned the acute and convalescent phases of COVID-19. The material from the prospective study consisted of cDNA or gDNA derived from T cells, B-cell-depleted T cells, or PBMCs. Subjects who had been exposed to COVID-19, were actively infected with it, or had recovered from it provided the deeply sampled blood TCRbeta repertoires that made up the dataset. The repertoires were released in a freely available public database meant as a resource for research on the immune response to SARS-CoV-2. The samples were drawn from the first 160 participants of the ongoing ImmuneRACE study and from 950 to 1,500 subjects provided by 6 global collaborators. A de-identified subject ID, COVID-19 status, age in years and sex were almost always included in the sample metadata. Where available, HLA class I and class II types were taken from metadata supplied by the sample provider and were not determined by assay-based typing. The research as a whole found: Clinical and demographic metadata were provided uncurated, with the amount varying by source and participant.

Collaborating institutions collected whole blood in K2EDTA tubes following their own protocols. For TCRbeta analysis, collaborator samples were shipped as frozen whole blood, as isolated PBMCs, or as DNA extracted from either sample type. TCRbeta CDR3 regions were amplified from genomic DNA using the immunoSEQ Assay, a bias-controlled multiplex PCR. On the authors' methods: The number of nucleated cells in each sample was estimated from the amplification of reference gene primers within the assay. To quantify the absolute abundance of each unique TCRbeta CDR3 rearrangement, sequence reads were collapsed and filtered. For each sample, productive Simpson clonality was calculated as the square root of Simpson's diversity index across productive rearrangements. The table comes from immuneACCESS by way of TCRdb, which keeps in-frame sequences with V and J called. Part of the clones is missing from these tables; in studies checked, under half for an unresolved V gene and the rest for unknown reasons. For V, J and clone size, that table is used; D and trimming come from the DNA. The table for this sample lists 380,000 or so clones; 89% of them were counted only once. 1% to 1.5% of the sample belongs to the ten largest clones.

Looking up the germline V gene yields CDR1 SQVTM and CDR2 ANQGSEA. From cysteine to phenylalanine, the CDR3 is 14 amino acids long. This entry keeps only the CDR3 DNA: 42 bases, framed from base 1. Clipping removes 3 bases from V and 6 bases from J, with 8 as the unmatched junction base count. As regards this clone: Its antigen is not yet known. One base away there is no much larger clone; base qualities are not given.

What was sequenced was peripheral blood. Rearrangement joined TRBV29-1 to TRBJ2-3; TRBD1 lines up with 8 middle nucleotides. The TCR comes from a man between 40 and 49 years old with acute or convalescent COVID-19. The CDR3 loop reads CSVDQGALSDTQYF. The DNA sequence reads TGCAGCGTTGATCAGGGGGCATTGTCGGATACGCAGTATTTT.